This T cell receptor beta chain was identified in a study of blood T cell repertoires in COVID-19. Generated by immunoSEQ multiplex PCR, the TCRdb table keeps only in-frame clones and is missing some. The table has more than 300,000 clones, 88% seen once; the top ten hold 1.6%. Trimming shortened V by 7 bases and J by 2 bases, and 20 bases separated the two germline ends. Germline V CDR1 and CDR2: LNHDA, SQIVND (reference sequence). There are 16 residues in the CDR3. The receptor was isolated from a woman in her 30s with COVID-19, enrolled during active disease. The sequencing sample was made of peripheral blood. J is TRBJ1-1 and V is TRBV19; maybe TRBD1 (6 bases). The chain's CDR3 is CASKGQGSSGNTEAFF. The CDR3 nucleotides read TGTGCCAGTAAAGGGCAGGGGTCGTCTGGAAACACTGAAGCTTTCTTT.